This is a list of T cell receptor beta chains from one sample in a study of T cell changes during pregnancy in multiple sclerosis. Assay used: immunoSEQ multiplex PCR; TCRdb lists only in-frame clones, some missing. The repertoire holds 70,000 to 95,000 clones, with 80% to 95% as singletons. Sequences were derived from peripheral blood, sampled in the first trimester of pregnancy. These receptors were collected from a female donor with multiple sclerosis, enrolled in a pregnancy study. Each CDR3 is given without its conserved first and last residue. Each record gives: CDR3 protein, V gene, J gene.

CDR3: ASRPIGRDSGNTIY
V: TRBV19
J: TRBJ1-3

CDR3: ASSGGGIYNEQF
V: TRBV5-1
J: TRBJ2-1

CDR3: ASSPDRLYEQY
V: TRBV16
J: TRBJ2-7

CDR3: ASSRRRGSGNQPQH
V: TRBV10-1
J: TRBJ1-5

CDR3: ASSFEEVGYLSTDTQY
V: TRBV5-1
J: TRBJ2-3

CDR3: ASSGGLHEKLF
V: TRBV6-1
J: TRBJ1-4

CDR3: ASTPGTVISTDTQY
V: TRBV5-6
J: TRBJ2-3

CDR3: ASSSGTPFEEQY
V: TRBV9
J: TRBJ2-7

CDR3: ASRPGGNTEAF
V: TRBV7-6
J: TRBJ1-1

CDR3: ASDLSSSGGRGEQF
V: TRBV9
J: TRBJ2-1

CDR3: ASSLTDNSPLH
V: TRBV5-6
J: TRBJ1-6

CDR3: ASSSYSGQGKLF
V: TRBV5-8
J: TRBJ1-4

CDR3: ASSEGADYGYT
V: TRBV7-3
J: TRBJ1-2

CDR3: AISYKRRPDTQY
V: TRBV10-3
J: TRBJ2-3

CDR3: APLQGAYGYT
V: TRBV27
J: TRBJ1-2

CDR3: ASRRGQDEQY
V: TRBV13
J: TRBJ2-7

CDR3: ASSPQGVQETQY
V: TRBV10-2
J: TRBJ2-5